This T cell receptor beta chain was retrieved from a study of beta chain features in type 1 diabetes. General study findings and limits: Patients with Type 1 diabetes showed moderately but significantly shorter TCRB CDR3s in all four CD4+ subsets. In type 1 diabetes patients, VDJ junctions had fewer insertions; deletions at these junctions were more frequent.

The entirety of the isolated RNA underwent reverse transcription, so expressed TCRB transcripts were sequenced. The read count averaged approximately 3.3 million across naive, central memory and regulatory T cell samples. Data came from immunoSEQ multiplex PCR; TCRdb stores just in-frame clones and leaves some out. The top ten hold roughly 0.015% of the sample, which has about 340,000 clones, 13% seen once. A word on this clone: Its antigen remains unidentified.

The sample was naive CD4+ T cells from blood. The origin of this receptor is a woman between 18 and 30 years old with type 1 diabetes.

CDR3 residues: CASCSLTGGANVLTF. DNA for the CDR3: TGTGCCAGCTGCTCCCTAACGGGTGGGGCCAACGTCCTGACTTTC. The rearrangement joins TRBV7-9 to TRBJ2-6; D is ambiguous. The CDR3 runs to 15 residues. V shed 8 bases and J shed 3 bases, with 14 bases lying between them. Germline lookup yields CDR1 SEHNR and CDR2 FQNEAQ (reference sequence).